These 30 T cell receptor beta chains originate from one sample sequenced in a study of OX40 agonist ivuxolimab in advanced cancers. This table comes from immunoSEQ multiplex PCR, and its TCRdb copy is limited to in-frame clones, with some not included. The sample includes about 20,000 clones, around 82% of them seen just once. This sample comprised CD4+ or CD8+ T cells sorted from blood, obtained in a trial of the OX40 agonist ivuxolimab. The source is an adult with an advanced solid tumor such as melanoma, head and neck, liver or kidney cancer.

V is TRBV5-4 and J is TRBJ2-1; a weak D match, TRBD1 (6 bases). Germline CDR1 SGHNT, CDR2 YYREEE (reference sequence). V dropped 5 bases and J dropped 4 bases, with 16 bases sitting between them. The CDR3 covers 15 residues. The CDR3 coding sequence is TGTGCCAGCAGATCTGCCGGGACACCATACAATGAGCAGTTCTTC. Translating gives CASRSAGTPYNEQFF.

The chain employs TRBV6-5 and TRBJ2-1; perhaps TRBD2 as D (5 bases). V was trimmed by 6 bases and J by 0 bases, leaving 12 bases between them. Germline assignment: CDR1 MNHEY and CDR2 SVGAGI. This CDR3 comprises 15 residues. The chain's CDR3 is CASSPAASSYNEQFF. CDR3 DNA: TGTGCCAGCAGCCCAGCGGCTAGCTCCTACAATGAGCAGTTCTTC.

The chain carries TRBV11-3 and TRBJ1-2; the D is unclear. This CDR3 region has 15 residues. Trimming left V 5 bases short and J 7 bases short, with 20 bases between. CDR1 is SGHNT, CDR2 YENEEA, per germline. As DNA, the CDR3 is TGTGCCAGCAGCCAAGGCCCACTCCATGAAATTGGCTACACCTTC. This encodes CASSQGPLHEIGYTF.

The rearrangement uses TRBV18 and TRBJ1-1, with a weak D call TRBD1 (6 bases). The germline V and J ends were trimmed by 6 bases and 0 bases, with 23 bases remaining between them. CDR1 is KGHSH and CDR2 is LQKENI in the germline V gene. The CDR3 consists of 18 residues. CDR3 nucleotide sequence: TGTGCCAGCTCCCGCACCGTACAGGGCCTAAGGATGAACACTGAAGCTTTCTTT. This gives the protein CASSRTVQGLRMNTEAFF.

The chain links TRBV6-1 to TRBJ1-2; unclear D gene. Trimming took 7 bases from V and 6 from J, leaving 15 bases between them. Germline V CDR1 and CDR2: MNHNS, SASEGT. The CDR3 runs 13 residues. CDR3 coding DNA: TGTGCCAGCAATGAGCCTCGTCGAGATGGCTACACCTTC. It codes for CASNEPRRDGYTF.

CDR3 protein: CAWSVRPRVDRGRLLAYGYTF. DNA for the CDR3: TGTGCCTGGAGTGTACGTCCTCGAGTTGACAGGGGGCGCCTTTTGGCCTATGGCTACACCTTC. This chain connects TRBV30 to TRBJ1-2; 10 bases line up with TRBD1. Unmatched junction bases numbered 23, after V lost 0 bases and J lost 4 bases. CDR1 is GTSNPN, CDR2 SVGIG, per germline (reference sequence). The CDR3 runs 21 residues. Variable domain in full (rest from reference TRBV30 and TRBJ1-2): SQTIHQWPATLVQPVGSPLSLECTVEGTSNPNLYWYRQAAGRGLQLLFYSVGIGQISSEVPQNLSASRPQDRQFILSSKKLLLSDSGFYLCAWSVRPRVDRGRLLAYGYTFGSGTRLTVV.

This chain uses TRBV7-9 with TRBJ1-4; TRBD1 matches at 11 bases. Germline V gene lookup returns CDR1 SEHNR and CDR2 FQNEAQ (reference sequence). This CDR3 is 17 amino acids long. Trimming removed 5 bases from V and 0 bases from J; junction bases left unmatched: 5. CDR3 loop: CASSEGTGGATNEKLFF. As DNA, the CDR3 is TGTGCCAGCAGCGAGGGGACAGGGGGTGCAACTAATGAAAAACTGTTTTTT.

CDR3 sequence reads: CASSSILAGKTNEQFF. CDR3 DNA sequence: TGCGCCAGCAGCTCCATACTAGCGGGGAAAACCAATGAGCAGTTCTTC. The chain carries TRBV5-1 and TRBJ2-1; 10 bases map to TRBD2. With V trimmed by 3 bases and J by 6 bases, 9 bases remained unmatched. Germline CDR1 and CDR2: SGHRS and YFSETQ. The CDR3 consists of 16 residues. Together with reference TRBV5-1 and TRBJ2-1, the CDR3 gives the full variable domain: KAGVTQTPRYLIKTRGQQVTLSCSPISGHRSVSWYQQTPGQGLQFLFEYFSETQRNKGNFPGRFSGRQFSNSRSEMNVSTLELGDSALYLCASSSILAGKTNEQFFGPGTRLTVL.

The chain combines TRBV7-2 with TRBJ1-2; 8 nucleotides line up with TRBD1. The CDR3 loop spans 15 amino acids. V trimming: 5 bases; J trimming: 8 bases; junction bases outside the gene matches: 13. CDR1 SGHTA and CDR2 FQGNSA come from the germline V gene. CDR3 sequence reads: CASSLYDRGGRGYTF. DNA for the CDR3: TGTGCCAGCAGCCTTTACGACAGGGGAGGACGGGGCTACACCTTC.

This clone is a singleton in its sample. The chain links TRBV9 to TRBJ2-3; D unresolved. V lost 0 bases, J lost 5 bases, and 13 bases lay in between. From germline, CDR1 is SGDLS and CDR2 YYNGEE. The CDR3 loop spans 15 amino acids. The CDR3 loop reads CASSVASFLGDTQYF. Here the CDR3 DNA reads TGTGCCAGCAGCGTAGCTTCCTTTCTTGGAGATACGCAGTATTTT.

The chain joins TRBV27 to TRBJ2-4; D gene ambiguous. Germline values: CDR1 MNHEY, CDR2 SMNVEV (reference sequence). V lost 5 bases to trimming and J lost 0 bases, with 11 bases between them. The CDR3 is 15 amino acids. The CDR3 region is CASSKRGPAKNIQYF. The CDR3 DNA is TGTGCCAGCAGTAAACGAGGCCCAGCCAAAAACATTCAGTACTTC.

The chain has TRBV5-6 and TRBJ2-1; TRBD1 agrees at 7 bases. CDR3 size: 13 residues. The trim removed 0 bases at V and 12 bases at J, leaving 6 bases unmatched. The germline V gene encodes CDR1 SGHDT and CDR2 YYEEEE. Here the CDR3 DNA reads TGTGCCAGCAGCTTGGGACAGGGCCGGGGGCAGTTCTTC. The encoded protein is CASSLGQGRGQFF.

The chain is built from TRBV7-6 and TRBJ2-1; TRBD2 matches at 9 bases. After removal of 4 bases from V and 10 bases from J, the junction contained 5 bases not matched to a gene. Germline values: CDR1 SGHVS, CDR2 FNYEAQ. There are 13 residues in the CDR3. CDR3 residues: CASSSTLAGEQFF. The CDR3 nucleotides are TGTGCCAGCAGCTCAACGCTAGCGGGAGAGCAGTTCTTC.

This chain uses TRBV29-1 with TRBJ1-2, with D unresolved. The CDR3 spans 13 residues. With 3 bases removed from V and 4 bases from J, the gap between germline ends came to 12 bases. Germline V CDR1 and CDR2: SQVTM, ANQGSEA. The CDR3 DNA sequence: TGCAGCGTTGATTCGGGGTACGGCTATGGCTACACCTTC. This codes for CSVDSGYGYGYTF.

The genes are TRBV4-2 and TRBJ2-3; possibly TRBD1 or TRBD2 for D (5 bases each). Germline V gene lookup returns CDR1 LGHNA and CDR2 YNFKEQ. The CDR3 spans 16 residues. Trimming shortened V by 0 bases and J by 4 bases, and 14 bases separated the two germline ends. For the CDR3, the DNA is TGTGCCAGCAGCCAAGAGGGGACGAGCGTAGCAGATACGCAGTATTTT. This encodes CASSQEGTSVADTQYF.

The rearrangement links TRBV6-5 to TRBJ1-5, with a tentative D call TRBD1 (5 bases). Germline V gene sequence: CDR1 MNHEY, CDR2 SVGAGI. V was cut by 6 bases and J by 2 bases, with 11 bases left in between. The CDR3 runs 14 residues. CDR3 DNA: TGTGCCAGCAGGACAGTACCCGGCAATCAGCCCCAGCATTTT. Translation gives CASRTVPGNQPQHF.

V is TRBV2 and J is TRBJ1-5, with D unclear. V was trimmed by 4 bases and J by 6 bases, leaving 16 bases between them. The V gene's germline CDR1 is SNHLY and CDR2 FYNNEI. The CDR3 length is 15 residues. CDR3 protein: CASSARTTSSQPQHF. CDR3 DNA sequence: TGTGCCAGCAGTGCGAGGACGACTAGTAGTCAGCCCCAGCATTTT.

This clone is medium-sized in the sample. The chain links TRBV5-6 to TRBJ2-5; D unresolved. Germline lookup yields CDR1 SGHDT and CDR2 YYEEEE. Trimming cost V 4 bases and J 5 bases, with 12 bases left between them. The CDR3 contains 13 residues. The CDR3 nucleotides read TGTGCCAGCAGCCTCAGGACGAGGGAGACCCAGTACTTC. Amino acids: CASSLRTRETQYF.

There are a few counts of this clone. Other DNA sequences in this sample translate to the same CDR3. The chain combines TRBV6-5 with TRBJ1-2; TRBD1 is a possible D gene (6 bases). The germline gives CDR1 MNHEY, CDR2 SVGAGI. V was clipped by 5 bases and J by 2 bases, with 9 bases between them. CDR3 size: 13 residues. The CDR3 nucleotides read TGTGCCAGCAGTCCAACAGGGAACTATGGCTACACCTTC. It translates to CASSPTGNYGYTF.

The rearrangement joins TRBV15 to TRBJ2-7; D is perhaps TRBD1 (6 bases). From germline, CDR1 is LNHNV and CDR2 YYDKDF (reference sequence). V lost 5 bases, J lost 1 base, and 15 bases lay in between. The CDR3 loop spans 15 amino acids. CDR3 loop: CATSLNPTGSYEQYF. CDR3 DNA: TGTGCCACCAGCTTAAACCCGACAGGATCCTACGAGCAGTACTTC.

The V call is TRBV15, the J call TRBJ2-3, with D hard to call. Germline values: CDR1 LNHNV, CDR2 YYDKDF (reference sequence). This CDR3 has 11 residues. The V gene lost 6 bases and the J gene lost 7 bases, with 8 bases spanning the gap. CDR3 in amino acids: CATSTAYTQYF. The DNA for the CDR3 is TGTGCCACCAGTACCGCTTATACGCAGTATTTT.

J is TRBJ1-3 and V is TRBV9; TRBD1 aligns across 8 bases. Looked up from germline, CDR1 is SGDLS and CDR2 is YYNGEE. The CDR3 sequence is 16 residues long. The V and J ends lost 4 bases and 0 bases, in that order; junction bases with no gene match: 6. The CDR3 region has the DNA TGTGCCAGCAGCACACAGGGGGGAAGCTCTGGAAACACCATATATTTT. Translating gives CASSTQGGSSGNTIYF. Variable domain in full (rest from reference TRBV9 and TRBJ1-3): DSGVTQTPKHLITATGQRVTLRCSPRSGDLSVYWYQQSLDQGLQFLIQYYNGEERAKGNILERFSAQQFPDLHSELNLSSLELGDSALYFCASSTQGGSSGNTIYFGEGSWLTVV.

A word on this clone: Other DNA sequences within the sample encode an identical CDR3. The chain employs TRBV6-5 and TRBJ1-3; D is unclear. The CDR3 is made up of 15 amino acids. With 2 bases removed from V and 4 bases from J, the gap between germline ends came to 12 bases. CDR1 is MNHEY and CDR2 is SVGAGI in the germline V gene. The CDR3 loop is CASSYVGSSGNTIYF. In DNA form, the CDR3 reads TGTGCCAGCAGTTACGTCGGGTCATCAGGAAACACCATATATTTT.

The chain couples TRBV6-5 to TRBJ2-1; 8 positions agree with TRBD1. The ends lost 3 bases at V and 3 bases at J; junction bases unmatched: 7. CDR3 length: 16 residues. In germline, CDR1 is MNHEY, CDR2 SVGAGI. This CDR3 is CASSYLPDRVYNEQFF. The CDR3 DNA follows: TGTGCCAGCAGTTATCTGCCGGACAGGGTCTACAATGAGCAGTTCTTC.

V and J are TRBV30 and TRBJ1-6, with a tentative D call TRBD1 (5 bases). V lost 0 bases to trimming and J lost 3 bases, with 6 bases between them. The CDR3 loop spans 14 amino acids. Per germline, CDR1 GTSNPN and CDR2 SVGIG (reference sequence). The DNA for the CDR3 is TGTGCCTGGAGTGTCGGGGGCTATAATTCACCCCTCCACTTT. Protein sequence: CAWSVGGYNSPLHF. Based on the CDR3 plus reference TRBV30 and TRBJ1-6, the full variable domain is SQTIHQWPATLVQPVGSPLSLECTVEGTSNPNLYWYRQAAGRGLQLLFYSVGIGQISSEVPQNLSASRPQDRQFILSSKKLLLSDSGFYLCAWSVGGYNSPLHFGNGTRLTVT.

This clone was counted between two and nine times. The chain joins TRBV10-2 to TRBJ2-1; TRBD1 is a possible D gene (6 bases). The CDR3 length is 14 residues. Trimming pared 3 bases from V and 4 bases from J, leaving 10 bases between. The germline CDR1 and CDR2 sequences are WSHSY and SAAADI. Here the CDR3 reads CASSDRDKYNEQFF. The CDR3 nucleotides are TGCGCCAGCAGTGACCGGGACAAATACAATGAGCAGTTCTTC.

This clone was found a few times. The rearrangement links TRBV6-1 to TRBJ1-1; the D is unclear. The CDR3 covers 12 residues. Trimming stripped 3 bases from V and 5 bases from J, with 7 bases between. Germline V lookup: CDR1 MNHNS, CDR2 SASEGT. In DNA form, the CDR3 reads TGTGCCAGCAGTGAGGTGGGGACTGAAGCTTTCTTT. It is translated as CASSEVGTEAFF.

The chain recombines TRBV5-6 with TRBJ1-6; 9 positions agree with TRBD1. With 4 bases clipped from V and 10 bases from J, the junction kept 6 bases outside the gene matches. This CDR3 has 14 residues. Germline V gives CDR1 SGHDT, CDR2 YYEEEE. CDR3 sequence reads: CASSPGQGWSPLHF. The CDR3 coding sequence is TGTGCCAGCAGCCCGGGACAGGGTTGGTCACCCCTCCACTTT.

The V call is TRBV7-2, the J call TRBJ2-1; 7 bases are a match to TRBD2. The CDR3 is 14 amino acids. Trimming cost V 8 bases and J 6 bases; bases outside gene matches: 10. Germline lookup yields CDR1 SGHTA and CDR2 FQGNSA. The CDR3 loop reads CASLGGGSFNEQFF. As DNA, the CDR3 is TGTGCCAGCTTGGGGGGAGGGAGCTTCAATGAGCAGTTCTTC.

The J gene is TRBJ2-5, the V gene TRBV5-4, with 8 nucleotides matching TRBD2. The V and J ends lost 1 base and 4 bases, in that order; junction bases with no gene match: 6. Germline lookup yields CDR1 SGHNT and CDR2 YYREEE (reference sequence). The length of the CDR3 is 15 residues. The CDR3 loop reads CASSLSGGLGETQYF. CDR3 in DNA: TGTGCCAGCAGCTTGTCGGGGGGGCTTGGAGAGACCCAGTACTTC.